The sequence of this TCR beta chain was determined in a study of T-cell memory formation after mild COVID-19. Study-wide results and limits: Clones shrinking between day 15 and 85 showed a balanced CD4/CD8 split, and those that grew later tilted toward CD4+.

TCRdb processed the 5' RACE reads anew with MiXCR; each CDR3 protein has one entry. The data hold about 210,000 distinct CDR3 sequences, with roughly a tenth observed a single time. This clonotype occurred a few times. Its antigen is not identified. The germline V and J ends were trimmed by 1 base and 4 bases, with 18 bases remaining between them. This CDR3 spans 17 amino acids. The germline gives CDR1 MGHRA, CDR2 YSYEKL. The sequencing sample was made of PBMCs or a T cell subset sorted from them (not recorded which). The chain joins TRBV4-1 to TRBJ2-3; possibly TRBD2 for D (5 bases). This receptor was taken from a young man who had mild COVID-19 (a few samples of this study predate the infection). Cell type and time point are not known. The CDR3, as DNA: TGCGCCAGCAGCCAAGTTCGGGCCCGGGGAAGCTCAGATACGCAGTATTTT. This gives the protein CASSQVRARGSSDTQYF.